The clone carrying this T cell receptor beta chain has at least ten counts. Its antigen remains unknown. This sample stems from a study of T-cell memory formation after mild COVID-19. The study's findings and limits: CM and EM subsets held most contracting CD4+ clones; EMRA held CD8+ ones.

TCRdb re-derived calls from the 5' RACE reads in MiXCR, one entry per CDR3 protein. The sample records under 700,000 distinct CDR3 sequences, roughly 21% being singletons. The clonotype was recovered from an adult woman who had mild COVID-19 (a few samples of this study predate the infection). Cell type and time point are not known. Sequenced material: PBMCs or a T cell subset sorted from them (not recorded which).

This CDR3 is CSARQSGRGTGELFF. The CDR3 nucleotides are TGCAGTGCTAGACAAAGCGGGAGGGGTACCGGGGAGCTGTTTTTT. The rearrangement joins TRBV20-1 to TRBJ2-2; TRBD2 agrees at 10 bases. Germline V gene lookup returns CDR1 DFQATT and CDR2 SNEGSKA (reference sequence). Trimming removed 2 bases from V and 5 bases from J; junction bases left unmatched: 5. This CDR3 has 15 amino acids.